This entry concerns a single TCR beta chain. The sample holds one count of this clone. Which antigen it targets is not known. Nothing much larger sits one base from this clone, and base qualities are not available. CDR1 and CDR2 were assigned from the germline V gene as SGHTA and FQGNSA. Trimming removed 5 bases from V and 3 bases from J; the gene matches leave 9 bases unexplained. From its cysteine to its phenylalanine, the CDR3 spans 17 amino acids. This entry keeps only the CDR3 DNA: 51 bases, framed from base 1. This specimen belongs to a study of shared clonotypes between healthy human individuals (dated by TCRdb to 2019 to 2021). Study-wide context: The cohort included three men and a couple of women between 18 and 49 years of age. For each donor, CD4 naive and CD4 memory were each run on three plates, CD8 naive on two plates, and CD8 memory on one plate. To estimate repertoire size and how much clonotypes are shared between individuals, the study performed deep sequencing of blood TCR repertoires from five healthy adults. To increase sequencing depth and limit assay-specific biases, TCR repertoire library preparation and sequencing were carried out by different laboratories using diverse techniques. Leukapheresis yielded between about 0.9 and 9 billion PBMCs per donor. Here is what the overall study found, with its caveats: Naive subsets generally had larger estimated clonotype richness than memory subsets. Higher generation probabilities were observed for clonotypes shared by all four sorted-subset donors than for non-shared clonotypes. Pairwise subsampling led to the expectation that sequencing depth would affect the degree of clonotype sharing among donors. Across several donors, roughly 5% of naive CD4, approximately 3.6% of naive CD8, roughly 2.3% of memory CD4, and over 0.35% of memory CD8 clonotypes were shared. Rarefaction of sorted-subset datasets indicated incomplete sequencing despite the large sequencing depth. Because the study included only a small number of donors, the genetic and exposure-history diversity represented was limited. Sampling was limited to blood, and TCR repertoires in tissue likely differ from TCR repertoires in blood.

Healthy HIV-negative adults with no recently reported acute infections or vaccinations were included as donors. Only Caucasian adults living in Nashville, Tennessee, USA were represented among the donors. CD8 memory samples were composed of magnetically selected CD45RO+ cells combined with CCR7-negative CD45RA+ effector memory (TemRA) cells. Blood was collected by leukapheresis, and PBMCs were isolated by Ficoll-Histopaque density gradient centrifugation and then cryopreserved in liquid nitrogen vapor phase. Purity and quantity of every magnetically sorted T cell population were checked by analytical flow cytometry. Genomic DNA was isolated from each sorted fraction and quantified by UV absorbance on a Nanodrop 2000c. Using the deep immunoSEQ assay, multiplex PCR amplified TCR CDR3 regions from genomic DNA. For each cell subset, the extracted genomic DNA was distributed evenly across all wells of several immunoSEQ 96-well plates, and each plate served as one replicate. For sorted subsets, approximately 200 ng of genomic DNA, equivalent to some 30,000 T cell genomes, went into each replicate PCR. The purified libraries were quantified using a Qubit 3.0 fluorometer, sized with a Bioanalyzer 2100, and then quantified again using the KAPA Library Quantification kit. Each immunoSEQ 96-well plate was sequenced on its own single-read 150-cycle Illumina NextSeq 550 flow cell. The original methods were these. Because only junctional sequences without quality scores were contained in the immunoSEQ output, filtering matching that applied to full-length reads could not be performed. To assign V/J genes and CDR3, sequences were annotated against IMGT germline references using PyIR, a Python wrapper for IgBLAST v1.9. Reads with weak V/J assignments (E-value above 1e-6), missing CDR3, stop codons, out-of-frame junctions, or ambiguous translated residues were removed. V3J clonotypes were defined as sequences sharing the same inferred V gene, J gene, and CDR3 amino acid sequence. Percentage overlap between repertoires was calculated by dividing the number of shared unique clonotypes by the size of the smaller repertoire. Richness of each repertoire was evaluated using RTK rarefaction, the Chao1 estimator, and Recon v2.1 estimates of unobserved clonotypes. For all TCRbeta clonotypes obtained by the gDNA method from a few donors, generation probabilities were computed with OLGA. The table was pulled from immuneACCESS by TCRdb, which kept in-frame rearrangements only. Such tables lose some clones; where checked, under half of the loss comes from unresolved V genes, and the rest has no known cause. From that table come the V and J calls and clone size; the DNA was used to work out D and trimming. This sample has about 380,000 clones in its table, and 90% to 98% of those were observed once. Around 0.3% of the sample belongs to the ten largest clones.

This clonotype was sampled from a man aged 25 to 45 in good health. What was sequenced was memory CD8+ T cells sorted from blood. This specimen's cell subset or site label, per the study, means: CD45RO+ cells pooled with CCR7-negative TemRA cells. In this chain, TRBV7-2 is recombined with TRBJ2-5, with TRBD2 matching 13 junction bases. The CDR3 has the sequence CASSLTSGRYREETQYF. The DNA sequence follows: TGTGCCAGCAGCCTGACTAGCGGGAGGTATCGGGAAGAGACCCAGTACTTC.